The 12 T cell receptor beta chains in this list originate from one sample, sequenced in a study of tumor-infiltrating lymphocytes in primary liver carcinoma. Reverse transcription of approximately 520 ng total RNA with a constant-region primer produced TCR beta cDNA. Generation of the TCR beta libraries relied on three nested multiplex PCR rounds using slightly modified ARM-PCR. Two initial PCR rounds of around 10 cycles each paired TRBV1-TRBV30 forward primers with a C-beta reverse primer. TCRdb redid the calling of the multiplex PCR reads with MiXCR, one entry per CDR3 protein. Among 100,000 or so distinct CDR3 sequences listed, roughly 80% were seen once. Without any cell sorting, roughly 20-33 mg of bulk tissue yielded co-extracted RNA and DNA. Sequences were obtained from liver tumor tissue from sampling region 3. Subset reported: tumor region T3, left-lateral pole. The receptors here all came from a man aged 35 to 55 with primary liver carcinoma and hepatitis B virus infection.

In regard to this clonotype: Sequence at one end of the junction differs from germline and may be a read error. This sequence joins TRBV6-1 and TRBJ2-1; 7 nucleotides agree with TRBD2. This CDR3 is built from 15 residues. In germline, CDR1 is MNHNS, CDR2 SASEGT. The CDR3 nucleotides read TGTGCCACCAGTGAAAGACTAGCAGCCTCCAATGAGCAGTTTTTC. Amino acid sequence: CATSERLAASNEQFF.

On this clonotype itself: Mismatch with germline at one junction end may stem from a read error. The CDR3 bases are TGTGACAGCAGCCCCGTAGGGCTAGTCCTAGAGACCCAGTACTTC. It specifies CDSSPVGLVLETQYF. The rearrangement joins TRBV11-2 to TRBJ2-5; D is unclear. Germline-derived CDR1 and CDR2 are SGHAT and FQNNGV. The CDR3 runs to 15 residues.

Comments on this clonotype: It is likely a read error, because the conserved phenylalanine at the end of the CDR3 is missing. The V gene is TRBV20-1, the J gene TRBJ2-7, with D possibly matching TRBD1 (5 bases). Per germline, CDR1 DFQATT and CDR2 SNEGSKA (reference sequence). This CDR3 spans 14 amino acids. DNA of the CDR3: TGCAGTCCTAGAGATCTAACAGGACACTACGAGCAGTACTAC. Its translation: CSPRDLTGHYEQYY.

This chain joins TRBV11-2 and TRBJ2-6; 8 positions match TRBD1. The CDR3 is 21 residues long. Germline lookup yields CDR1 SGHAT and CDR2 FQNNGV. V dropped 5 bases and J dropped 5; count of bases not matched to a gene: 23. The DNA for the CDR3 is TGTGCCAGCAGCATGGGGGGAGACAGGGGCATTACCCTGTCTTGGGCCAACGTCCTGACTTTC. Its translation: CASSMGGDRGITLSWANVLTF.

Worth noting for this clonotype: Relative to the germline gene, one junction end is altered; a read error may explain this. V gene TRBV11-2 combines with J gene TRBJ2-1, with D perhaps matching TRBD2 (6 bases). CDR1 is SGHAT, CDR2 FQNNGV, per germline. CDR3 length equals 15 residues. The CDR3 bases are TGTGCCAGCAGCCCAGGGACTTCTTCCTACAATGATCAGTCCTTC. This translates into CASSPGTSSYNDQSF.

This clonotype was counted a single time. The J gene is TRBJ2-1, the V gene TRBV28; 14 positions agree with TRBD2. CDR1 is MDHEN, CDR2 SYDVKM, per germline. With V trimmed by 7 bases and J by 8 bases, 22 bases remained unmatched. The CDR3 is made up of 20 amino acids. The CDR3 reads CASTRAGGLAGDKRLYEQFF. The DNA of the CDR3 is TGTGCCAGCACCCGGGCCGGGGGACTAGCGGGAGATAAAAGGTTATATGAGCAGTTCTTC.

About this clonotype: This CDR3 fails to terminate in the conserved phenylalanine or tryptophan, so it likely reflects a read error. The chain uses TRBV12-3 or TRBV12-4 and TRBJ2-7, with unresolved D. This CDR3 spans 11 amino acids. Trimming shortened V by 4 bases and J by 3 bases, and 4 bases separated the two germline ends. The CDR3 DNA reads TGTGCCAGCAGTTCCATCTACGAGCAGTACTTG. It translates to CASSSIYEQYL.

Notes on this clonotype: This CDR3 is missing its conserved last phenylalanine or tryptophan, likely due to a read error. The limits of the CDR3 on the DNA are not certain, so only TCRdb's listed CDR3 is given. This chain links TRBV12-3 or TRBV12-4 with TRBJ2-5; the table's D call of TRBD2 was not tested on the DNA. A total of 13 residues make up the CDR3, ends included. The CDR3 region is CASSRSGAETKYY.

As for this clonotype: A read error is possible here, since a much larger clone lies one base away. This chain joins TRBV28 and TRBJ2-7; D not certain. V lost 6 bases and J 6 bases, leaving 15 bases between the germline ends. Germline V gives CDR1 MDHEN, CDR2 SYDVKM. The CDR3 has 13 residues. Here the CDR3 reads CASSLITFGEQYF. The CDR3 DNA sequence: TGTGCCAGCAGCCTCATTACCTTTGGCGAGCAGTACTTC.

Concerning this clonotype: The CDR3 does not close with the conserved phenylalanine or tryptophan, likely indicating a read error. This chain joins TRBV29-1 and TRBJ2-3; the D call may be TRBD1 or TRBD2 (5 bases each). This CDR3 spans 15 amino acids. Per the germline V gene, CDR1 is SQVTM and CDR2 is ANQGSEA. The CDR3 bases are TGTAGTGTTGGGGCAGGTTGGGGGATGAGAGATATGCAGTATTCT. Encoded protein: CSVGAGWGMRDMQYS.

Comments on this clonotype: The junction departs from the called germline gene at one end, perhaps through a read error. The chain employs TRBV10-3 and TRBJ2-3; TRBD2 is a possible D gene (6 bases). The CDR3 totals 15 residues. Germline V lookup: CDR1 ENHRY, CDR2 SYGVKD. The CDR3 spells CVISDRDGSTVTQYF. In DNA, the CDR3 is TGTGTCATCAGTGACCGGGACGGGAGCACAGTTACGCAGTATTTT.

This clonotype was recorded a few times. A much larger clone differs by one base, so this may be a read error. The chain uses TRBV10-1 and TRBJ2-3, with D possibly being TRBD1 or TRBD2 (5 bases each). Looked up from germline, CDR1 is WNHNN and CDR2 is SYGVQD (reference sequence). This CDR3 has 16 amino acids. As DNA, the CDR3 is TGCGCCAGCAGTGAGCGAGGACGGGGCTCCACAAATACGCAGTGTTTT. Translated: CASSERGRGSTNTQCF.